This TCR beta chain was retrieved from a study of cytomegalovirus exposure and HLA in healthy donors. Across the whole study: A prior study identified just under 120 million unique TCR beta sequences from about 180 million T cells.

CDR1 and CDR2 (germline): LNHDA, SQIVND (reference sequence). The CDR3 runs 14 residues. PCR involved 60 Vbeta and 13 Jbeta primers. Profiled with immunoSEQ multiplex PCR; TCRdb holds only in-frame clones, not every one. The sample has about 190,000 clones, approximately 82% seen once. In the case of this clone: The junction does not match germline at one end; this may be a read error.

V is TRBV19 and J is TRBJ1-1; no firm D call. The clonotype comes from a woman younger than 35 in good health and CMV-seropositive. Sequenced: PBMCs. CDR3 sequence reads: CASSIPQANAEAFF. CDR3 coding DNA: TGTGCCAGTAGCATACCTCAGGCGAACGCTGAAGCTTTCTTT.